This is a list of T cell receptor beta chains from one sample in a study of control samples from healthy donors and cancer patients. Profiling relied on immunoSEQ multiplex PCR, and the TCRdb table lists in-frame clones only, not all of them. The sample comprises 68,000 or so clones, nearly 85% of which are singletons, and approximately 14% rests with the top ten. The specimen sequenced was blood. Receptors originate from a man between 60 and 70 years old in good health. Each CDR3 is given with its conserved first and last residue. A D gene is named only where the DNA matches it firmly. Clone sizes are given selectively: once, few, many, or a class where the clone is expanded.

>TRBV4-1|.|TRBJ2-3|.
TGCGCCAGCAGCCGCCTTGGCGGCGTCACAGATACGCAGTATTTT
CASSRLGGVTDTQYF
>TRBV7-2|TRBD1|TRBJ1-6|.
TGTGCCAGCAGCTTAGGGGACAGCCCAAATTCACCCCTCCACTTT
CASSLGDSPNSPLHF
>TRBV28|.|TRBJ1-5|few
TGTGCCAGCTTATCAAGCAACAATCAGCCCCAGCATTTT
CASLSSNNQPQHF
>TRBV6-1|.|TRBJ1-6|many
TGTGCCAGCAGTGAACCTACGGTTAATTCACCCCTCCACTTT
CASSEPTVNSPLHF
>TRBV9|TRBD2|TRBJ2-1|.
TGTGCCAGCAGCTACGTCGGGGCGGGAGGGGACAATGAGCAGTTCTTC
CASSYVGAGGDNEQFF
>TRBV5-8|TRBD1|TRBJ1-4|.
TGTGCCAGCAGCTTGGAACAGGGGGCGCGAAAACTGTTTTTT
CASSLEQGARKLFF
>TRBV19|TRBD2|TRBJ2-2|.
TGTGCCAGTAGTATTACGGCACTAGCGGGGAACACCGGGGAGCTGTTTTTT
CASSITALAGNTGELFF
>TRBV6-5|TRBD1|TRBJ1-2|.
TGTGCCAGCAGGGTGGACAGGGGGCCAGACTATGGCTACACCTTC
CASRVDRGPDYGYTF
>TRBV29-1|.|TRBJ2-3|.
TGCACCGTACTGGCGGAGGTGATCACAGATACGCAGTATTTT
CTVLAEVITDTQYF
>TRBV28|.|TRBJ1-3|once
TGTGCCAGCAGTTTGCTGGGGGCAAACACCATATATTTT
CASSLLGANTIYF
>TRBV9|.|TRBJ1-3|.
TGTGCCAGCAGCTTGGGGGGCACGAACACCATATATTTT
CASSLGGTNTIYF
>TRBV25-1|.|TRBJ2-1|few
TGTGCCAGCAAGGGGGAAAAATCCTACAATGAGCAGTTCTTC
CASKGEKSYNEQFF
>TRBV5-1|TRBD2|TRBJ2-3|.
TGCGCCAGCAGCGTAGGACTAGCAGCTAGCACAGATACGCAGTATTTT
CASSVGLAASTDTQYF
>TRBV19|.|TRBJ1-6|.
TGTGCCAGTAATGGCAGGGGAAATTCACCCCTCCACTTT
CASNGRGNSPLHF
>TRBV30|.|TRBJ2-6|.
TGTGCCTGGAGTAGAGAGCGGACCCTCGGATCCATGTCCGGGGCCAACGTCCTGACTTTC
CAWSRERTLGSMSGANVLTF
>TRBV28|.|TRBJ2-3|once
TGTGCCACCCGTTTATGGAGGGAGGGCACAGATACGCAGTATTTT
CATRLWREGTDTQYF
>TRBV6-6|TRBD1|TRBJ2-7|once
TGTGCCAGCAGTTACTCCGGCGGGGACAGGGCCTACGAGCAGTACTTC
CASSYSGGDRAYEQYF
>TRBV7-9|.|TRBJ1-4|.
TGTGCCAGCAGCTTAGGGGGGACGAGGGAAAAACTGTTTTTT
CASSLGGTREKLFF
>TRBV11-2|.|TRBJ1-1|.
TGTGCCAGCAGCCCCCGCGGGACATCCCCGGGGGGGACTGAAGCTTTCTTT
CASSPRGTSPGGTEAFF
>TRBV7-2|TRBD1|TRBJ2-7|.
TGTGCCAGCAGCTCGGGGACAGGGGGCTTTTCTTCCTCCTACGAGCAGTACTTC
CASSSGTGGFSSSYEQYF